This TCR beta chain was profiled in a study of blood T cell repertoires in COVID-19 (dated by TCRdb to about 2020). Describing the broader study: The collaborator samples originated in the United States, Italy and Spain and spanned the acute and convalescent phases of COVID-19. The material from the prospective study consisted of cDNA or gDNA derived from T cells, B-cell-depleted T cells, or PBMCs. Subjects who had been exposed to COVID-19, were actively infected with it, or had recovered from it provided the deeply sampled blood TCRbeta repertoires that made up the dataset. The repertoires were made available in a free public database intended to serve as a resource for research on the immune response to SARS-CoV-2. The samples were drawn from the first 160 participants of the ongoing ImmuneRACE study and from 1,254 subjects provided by 6 global collaborators. Sample metadata almost always included a de-identified subject ID, COVID-19 status, age in years and sex. Where available, HLA class I and class II types were obtained from metadata supplied by the sample provider rather than from assay-based typing.

One collaborating source in Seattle enrolled patients while the patients were actively infected and followed the patients over time throughout the course of disease. The collaborating institutions used their own protocols to collect whole blood in K2EDTA tubes. For TCRbeta analysis, collaborators shipped samples as frozen whole blood, isolated PBMCs, or DNA extracted from either of those sample types. The germline V gene gives CDR1 as SGHAT and CDR2 as FQNNGV. The CDR3 runs 15 residues from the cysteine to the phenylalanine. Only the CDR3 portion is preserved as DNA: 45 bases, with reading frame beginning at the first base. Trimming accounts for 0 bases at V and 4 bases at J, while the number of junction bases matched to no gene is 5. Here is what the overall study found, with its caveats: Clinical and demographic metadata were provided uncurated, with the amount varying by source and participant.

TCRbeta CDR3 regions were amplified from genomic DNA by means of the immunoSEQ Assay, a bias-controlled multiplex PCR. For the original study's pipeline: Nucleated cell counts per sample were estimated from amplification of reference gene primers within the assay. To quantify the absolute abundance of each unique TCRbeta CDR3 rearrangement, sequence reads were collapsed and filtered. Productive Simpson clonality was computed per sample as the square root of Simpson's diversity index over productive rearrangements. The immuneACCESS repertoire file appears here via TCRdb, limited to in-frame rearrangements. These files lack a portion of the clones; in checked studies, under half of the deficit traces to unresolved V genes, and the cause of the others is not known. V and J calls and clone size are those listed in that table; D and trimming were worked out from the DNA. The sample yields about 220,000 clones; 75% to 90% were counted once. Over 4% of the sample comes from the top ten.

As concerns this clone: This clone's antigen is unknown. Base qualities were left out, and no much larger clone turns up one base away.

The sequence is built from TRBV11-2 and TRBJ2-7; 8 junctional bases match TRBD1. This sequence was found in a woman between 70 and 85 years old with COVID-19, enrolled during active disease. Sequenced sample: peripheral blood. At the DNA level, the sequence is TGTGCCAGCAGCTTAGAGGCAGGGGGCAAATACGAGCAGTACTTC. Its coded protein is CASSLEAGGKYEQYF.